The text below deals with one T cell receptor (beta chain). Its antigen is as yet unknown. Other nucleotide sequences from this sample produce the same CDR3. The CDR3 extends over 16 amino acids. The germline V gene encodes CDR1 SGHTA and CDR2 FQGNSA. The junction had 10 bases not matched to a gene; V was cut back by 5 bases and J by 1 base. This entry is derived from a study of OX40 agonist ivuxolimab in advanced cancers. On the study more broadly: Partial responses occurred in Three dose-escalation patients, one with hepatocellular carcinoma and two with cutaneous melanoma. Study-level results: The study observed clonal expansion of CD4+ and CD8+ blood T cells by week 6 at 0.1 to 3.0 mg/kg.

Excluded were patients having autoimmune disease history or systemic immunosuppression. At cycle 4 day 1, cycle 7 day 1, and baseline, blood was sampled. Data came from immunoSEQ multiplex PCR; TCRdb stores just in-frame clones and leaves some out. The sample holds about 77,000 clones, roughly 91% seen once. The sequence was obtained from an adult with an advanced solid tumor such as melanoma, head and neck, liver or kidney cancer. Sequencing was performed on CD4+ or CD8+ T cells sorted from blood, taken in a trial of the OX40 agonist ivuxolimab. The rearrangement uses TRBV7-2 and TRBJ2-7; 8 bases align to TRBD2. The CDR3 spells CASSLGSGGESYEQYF. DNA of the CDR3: TGTGCCAGCAGCCTAGGTTCGGGAGGGGAGTCCTACGAGCAGTACTTC.